These T cell receptor beta chains were read from a single sample in a study of Graves' ophthalmopathy and Graves' hyperthyroidism. Via MiXCR, TCRdb re-called the multiplex PCR reads, giving one row per CDR3 protein. The sample yields about 590,000 distinct CDR3 sequences, less than 45% seen once. Material for sequencing was peripheral blood or thyroid tissue (not recorded which). The receptors originated from an adult man with Graves' hyperthyroidism. The CDR3 runs from the conserved cysteine through the conserved F or W. D genes are given only for firm matches. Rows may omit the clone size; those that give it use once, few, many or a size class.

d_gene	v_gene	abundance	j_gene	CDR3nt	CDR3aa
.	TRBV15	many	TRBJ2-5	TGTGCCACCAGCAGAGATATGACGAAGGTGGCCTTC	CATSRDMTKVAF
TRBD1	TRBV6-1	many	TRBJ1-5	TGTGCCAGCAGCCCCTCCGGGACAGCTAATCAGCCCCAGCATTTT	CASSPSGTANQPQHF
.	TRBV9	.	TRBJ2-5	TGTGCCAGCAGCGTAGGACACGAGACCCAGTACTTC	CASSVGHETQYF
.	TRBV19	many	TRBJ1-2	TGTGCCAGTAGTATCTCGTTGAGCTACACCTTC	CASSISLSYTF
.	TRBV5-1	many	TRBJ2-7	TGCGCCAGCAGTCCGAGACCTCTTGGCGAGCAGTACTTC	CASSPRPLGEQYF
.	TRBV4-1	.	TRBJ1-3	TGCGCCAGCAGCCAAGGGGAGATCGCCCGGGGAAACACCATATATTTT	CASSQGEIARGNTIYF
.	TRBV20-1	few	TRBJ2-3	TGCAGTGCTAGTTCGGCCCGAACAGATACGCAGTATTTT	CSASSARTDTQYF
.	TRBV6-5	many	TRBJ2-5	TGTGCCAGCAGTGATATAGGGAGAGAGACCCAGTACTTC	CASSDIGRETQYF
.	TRBV2	few	TRBJ2-1	TGTGCCAGCAGTGAGGTTGGTCCGGGAGTCCCCTACAATGAGCAGTTCTTC	CASSEVGPGVPYNEQFF
.	TRBV5-1	.	TRBJ1-4	TGCGCCAGCAGCCCTGACAGTACCAATGAAAAACTGTTTTTT	CASSPDSTNEKLFF
.	TRBV20-1	few	TRBJ1-5	TGCAGTGCTTTCGATACCGGCGGGGGTCAGCCCCAGCATTTT	CSAFDTGGGQPQHF
.	TRBV7-3	many	TRBJ2-7	TGTGCCAGCAGCTTAACGGGAGGAGCTAAGGGCGAGCAGTACTTC	CASSLTGGAKGEQYF
.	TRBV2	.	TRBJ1-1	TGTGCCAGCAGCCCACCAGGGTTGGCGAACACTGAAGCTTTCTTT	CASSPPGLANTEAFF
.	TRBV7-6	many	TRBJ1-1	TGTGCCAGCAGCGGGACTTTGGGCACTGAAGCTTTCTTT	CASSGTLGTEAFF
.	TRBV20-1	many	TRBJ1-1	TGCAGTGCCGCCGGGCACTCGAACACTGAAGCTTTCTTT	CSAAGHSNTEAFF
TRBD2	TRBV29-1	many	TRBJ2-7	TGCAGCGTTGAACCCCTTGACTGGGAGGGACCCTACGAGCAGTACTTC	CSVEPLDWEGPYEQYF
TRBD1	TRBV6-5	many	TRBJ1-1	TGTGCCAGCAGCATTACAGGGGGAGGGAACACTGAAGCTTTCTTT	CASSITGGGNTEAFF
TRBD1	TRBV20-1	few	TRBJ2-3	TGCAGTGCTAGAGATCCGACAGGGACGAGGGATACGCAGTATTTT	CSARDPTGTRDTQYF